Each of the 10 T cell receptor beta chains below was sequenced from the same sample in a study of blood T cell repertoires in COVID-19. Libraries were prepared by immunoSEQ multiplex PCR; TCRdb keeps only in-frame clonotypes and omits some of them. The sample lists 35,000 to 50,000 clones, 73% occurring once. What was sequenced was peripheral blood. The receptors come from a man at least 80 years old with acute or convalescent COVID-19.

V gene TRBV18 combines with J gene TRBJ2-6; 8 nucleotides agree with TRBD1. The V gene end was trimmed by 3 bases and the J gene end by 2 bases; junction bases not matched to a gene: 6. From germline, CDR1 is KGHSH and CDR2 LQKENI. This CDR3 spans 17 amino acids. The CDR3 loop is CASSPRQGFTGANVLTF. CDR3 in DNA: TGTGCCAGCTCACCCCGACAGGGGTTTACTGGGGCCAACGTCCTGACTTTC.

V gene TRBV24-1 combines with J gene TRBJ2-3; D is unclear. The CDR3 consists of 14 residues. Trimming cost V 6 bases and J 0 bases, with 9 bases left between them. Germline CDR1 is KGHDR and CDR2 is SFDVKD. CDR3 nucleotide sequence: TGTGCCACCAGTAACCGCGGTAGCACAGATACGCAGTATTTT. As protein: CATSNRGSTDTQYF.

This sequence joins TRBV11-2 and TRBJ2-1, with D perhaps matching TRBD2 (6 bases). V shed 4 bases and J shed 4 bases, with 17 bases lying between them. Germline V gives CDR1 SGHAT, CDR2 FQNNGV. The CDR3 has 16 amino acids. The chain's CDR3 is CASSSQAGPRYNEQFF. CDR3 in DNA: TGTGCCAGCAGCTCCCAGGCGGGACCCCGGTACAATGAGCAGTTCTTC.

The CDR3 coding sequence is TGTGCCAGCAGCAACGGGCCGGACGGGGGCTCTGGGGCCAACGTCCTGACTTTC. Amino acids: CASSNGPDGGSGANVLTF. The gene calls are TRBV21-1 and TRBJ2-6; the table's D call of TRBD2 was not tested on the DNA. TRBV21-1 is a pseudogene. This CDR3 has 18 residues.

DNA for the CDR3: TGTGCCAGCAGTGGCTCCGACGTGGGCCCTCAGATGAACACTGAAGCTTTCTTT. It translates to CASSGSDVGPQMNTEAFF. The V gene is TRBV6-1, the J gene TRBJ1-1; the D is unclear. The CDR3 covers 18 residues. Germline CDR1 reads MNHNS; CDR2 reads SASEGT. V lost 4 bases and J lost 0, with 21 bases in between.

The V call is TRBV28, the J call TRBJ2-7; 8 bases are shared with TRBD2. Germline assignment: CDR1 MDHEN and CDR2 SYDVKM. V lost 2 bases and J lost 3; bases outside the gene matches: 9. The CDR3 is 16 amino acids. CDR3 DNA sequence: TGTGCCAGCAGTTTACAACTCGGGAGGGCCATCTACGAGCAGTACTTC. The encoded protein is CASSLQLGRAIYEQYF.

The rearrangement links TRBV7-2 to TRBJ2-6, with D possibly TRBD1 on 6 matching bases. Trimming took off 3 bases at V and 2 bases at J, with 8 bases between the two ends. The germline CDR1 and CDR2 sequences are SGHTA and FQGNSA. The CDR3 runs 15 residues. This CDR3 is CASSFSGAGANVLTF. CDR3 coding DNA: TGTGCCAGCAGCTTCTCAGGGGCTGGGGCCAACGTCCTGACTTTC.

The rearrangement joins TRBV7-8 to TRBJ2-4, with D perhaps TRBD2 (8 bases). Germline CDR1 reads SGHVS; CDR2 reads FQNEAQ. V was shortened by 5 bases and J by 8 bases, with 22 bases between the two germline ends. The CDR3 covers 16 residues. The CDR3 DNA follows: TGTGCCAGCAGCCGAGGGGGCGGGAGGACCCCGGACATTCAGTACTTC. It is translated as CASSRGGGRTPDIQYF.

V and J are TRBV6-5 and TRBJ2-7; 10 bases fit TRBD2. This CDR3 region has 14 residues. CDR1 MNHEY and CDR2 SVGAGI come from the germline V gene. With V trimmed by 2 bases and J by 12 bases, 10 bases remained unmatched. This CDR3 reads CASSYRTSGNQWYF. In DNA, the CDR3 is TGTGCCAGCAGTTACCGGACTAGCGGCAACCAATGGTACTTC.

The rearrangement joins TRBV2 to TRBJ1-5; possible D gene TRBD1, 6 bases. CDR1 SNHLY and CDR2 FYNNEI come from the germline V gene. The CDR3 spans 13 residues. The V and J ends lost 6 bases and 7 bases respectively, with 13 bases between them. The CDR3 nucleotides are TGTGCCAGCAGCCTCGGGGGGGGCCAGCCCCAGCATTTT. Residues: CASSLGGGQPQHF. Combining the CDR3 with reference TRBV2 and TRBJ1-5 gives the whole variable domain EPEVTQTPSHQVTQMGQEVILRCVPISNHLYFYWYRQILGQKVEFLVSFYNNEISEKSEIFDDQFSVERPDGSNFTLKIRSTKLEDSAMYFCASSLGGGQPQHFGDGTRLSIL.